These 28 T cell receptor beta chains were sequenced from one sample in a study of T cells in Graves' hyperthyroidism and ophthalmopathy. Amplification targeted TCR beta CDR3 regions from RNA transcripts. HTBI primers drove first-round RT-PCR of the TCR CDR3. Each CDR3 protein is one row after TCRdb ran MiXCR on the multiplex PCR reads. Among nearly 600,000 distinct CDR3 sequences listed, 13% to 15% were seen once. The sample was blood. Source of these receptors: a woman younger than 35 with Graves' ophthalmopathy.

This clonotype was observed many times. The V gene is TRBV12-3 or TRBV12-4, the J gene TRBJ1-1; 7 nucleotides match TRBD1. The CDR3 is 18 amino acids. With 6 bases clipped from V and 4 bases from J, the junction kept 20 bases outside the gene matches. The CDR3 coding sequence is TGTGCCAGCAGACCTAACGCCGACAGGGAGAGACGTAGCACTGAAGCTTTCTTT. As protein: CASRPNADRERRSTEAFF.

This chain uses TRBV7-6 with TRBJ2-2; D is ambiguous. The length of the CDR3 is 16 residues. V was clipped by 5 bases and J by 6 bases, with 19 bases between them. Germline lookup yields CDR1 SGHVS and CDR2 FNYEAQ. CDR3 DNA: TGTGCCAGCAGCCTCCAGACTGGCGGTTCTCCCGGGGAGCTGTTTTTT. This encodes CASSLQTGGSPGELFF. The complete variable domain, with remaining parts taken from reference TRBV7-6 and TRBJ2-2, reads GAGVSQSPRYKVTKRGQDVALRCDPISGHVSLYWYRQALGQGPEFLTYFNYEAQQDKSGLPNDRFSAERPEGSISTLTIQRTEQRDSAMYRCASSLQTGGSPGELFFGEGSRLTVL.

This clonotype was detected many times. The gene calls are TRBV27 and TRBJ1-1; D possibly corresponds to TRBD1 (5 bases). V lost 3 bases and J lost 0, with 17 bases in between. This CDR3 has 17 amino acids. The V gene's germline CDR1 is MNHEY and CDR2 SMNVEV (reference sequence). The CDR3 DNA follows: TGTGCCAGCAGTTTCTCCAGGGCCGGTCCTATGAACACTGAAGCTTTCTTT. Amino acid sequence: CASSFSRAGPMNTEAFF.

In this sample, this clonotype turned up a few times. The gene calls are TRBV27 and TRBJ1-2; D is undetermined. Germline lookup yields CDR1 MNHEY and CDR2 SMNVEV (reference sequence). There are 15 residues in the CDR3. The germline V and J ends were trimmed by 6 bases and 7 bases, with 21 bases remaining between them. CDR3 region: CASSDYPHTPGGYTF. CDR3 nucleotides: TGTGCCAGCAGCGACTACCCCCATACTCCCGGTGGCTACACCTTC.

This clonotype showed up many times. The chain carries TRBV30 and TRBJ2-3, with 7 bases fitting TRBD1. Unmatched junction bases numbered 2, after V lost 5 bases and J lost 6 bases. This CDR3 spans 11 amino acids. Germline CDR1 and CDR2: GTSNPN and SVGIG (reference sequence). CDR3 protein: CAWGTVDTQYF. The CDR3 DNA is TGTGCCTGGGGGACAGTGGATACGCAGTATTTT.

The sample holds many counts of this clonotype. CDR3 in amino acids: CATSEGVTGAGYEQYF. The CDR3 DNA follows: TGTGCCACCAGTGAAGGCGTTACAGGGGCAGGTTACGAGCAGTACTTC. The J gene is TRBJ2-7, the V gene TRBV24-1; 7 nucleotides agree with TRBD1. The germline V gene has CDR1 KGHDR and CDR2 SFDVKD. The CDR3 is 16 residues long. The V and J ends lost 4 bases and 4 bases, in that order; junction bases with no gene match: 12.

This clonotype was found many times. This CDR3 reads CASSVQGYSNQPQHF. The DNA of the CDR3 is TGTGCCAGCAGCGTACAGGGTTATAGCAATCAGCCCCAGCATTTT. The chain recombines TRBV6-1 with TRBJ1-5; D is possibly TRBD1 (6 bases). V gave up 6 bases and J gave up 0 bases, with 12 bases separating them. CDR3 size: 15 residues. Germline V gene data show CDR1 as MNHNS and CDR2 as SASEGT.

This clonotype has at least ten counts. V is TRBV2 and J is TRBJ1-5; TRBD1 agrees at 11 bases. Germline loops: CDR1 SNHLY, CDR2 FYNNEI. The CDR3 consists of 14 residues. Trimming at V came to 7 bases and at J to 5 bases, leaving 4 bases not matched to a gene. In DNA form, the CDR3 reads TGTGCCAGCAAAGGGACAGGGGGTGATCAGCCCCAGCATTTT. Its translation is CASKGTGGDQPQHF. Supplemented by reference TRBV2 and TRBJ1-5, the full variable domain reads EPEVTQTPSHQVTQMGQEVILRCVPISNHLYFYWYRQILGQKVEFLVSFYNNEISEKSEIFDDQFSVERPDGSNFTLKIRSTKLEDSAMYFCASKGTGGDQPQHFGDGTRLSIL.

Concerning this clonotype: This may be a read error, as it is one base from a much larger clone. The chain has TRBV6-9 and TRBJ1-2; 7 bases line up with TRBD1. Unmatched junction bases numbered 13, after V lost 4 bases and J lost 8 bases. Germline values: CDR1 MNHGY, CDR2 SVAAGI. CDR3 size: 15 residues. The CDR3 coding sequence is TGTGCCAGCAGTTTCGGGTCGACAGGGCGTCGCGGCTACACCTTC. It translates to CASSFGSTGRRGYTF.

This clonotype was recorded a few times. The J gene is TRBJ1-5, the V gene TRBV5-6; TRBD1 agrees at 8 bases. This CDR3 has 16 residues. Trimming removed 1 base from V and 3 bases from J; junction bases left unmatched: 6. Germline CDR1 and CDR2: SGHDT and YYEEEE. CDR3 residues: CASSLSRTGNNQPQHF. Written as DNA, the CDR3 is TGTGCCAGCAGCTTGTCTAGGACAGGGAACAATCAGCCCCAGCATTTT.

This clonotype was seen ten or more times. V and J are TRBV5-4 and TRBJ1-1; maybe TRBD1 (5 bases). The CDR3 is 16 residues long. Trimming took 1 base from V and 5 from J, leaving 18 bases between them. The germline CDR1 and CDR2 sequences are SGHNT and YYREEE (reference sequence). CDR3 nucleotide sequence: TGTGCCAGCAGCTTGTCCCCCACCAGGGAGGGGACTGAAGCTTTCTTT. Translated: CASSLSPTREGTEAFF. Drawing the rest from reference TRBV5-4 and TRBJ1-1, the complete variable domain is ETGVTQSPTHLIKTRGQQVTLRCSSQSGHNTVSWYQQALGQGPQFIFQYYREEENGRGNFPPRFSGLQFPNYSSELNVNALELDDSALYLCASSLSPTREGTEAFFGQGTRLTVV.

This clonotype has a handful of counts. The J gene is TRBJ2-7, the V gene TRBV18; perhaps TRBD2 as D (5 bases). This CDR3 is 15 amino acids long. Germline V gene lookup returns CDR1 KGHSH and CDR2 LQKENI. V was cut by 4 bases and J by 1 base, with 14 bases left in between. The CDR3 protein is CASSRVSGVSYEQYF. The CDR3 nucleotides read TGTGCCAGCTCACGTGTCAGCGGAGTTTCCTACGAGCAGTACTTC.

This clonotype occurred many times. The J gene is TRBJ1-1, the V gene TRBV27, with TRBD1 matching over 8 bases. After removal of 3 bases from V and 7 bases from J, the junction contained 4 bases not matched to a gene. The CDR3 has 13 amino acids. Germline V gene data show CDR1 as MNHEY and CDR2 as SMNVEV (reference sequence). CDR3 bases: TGTGCCAGCAGTTTTGCAGGGGGCGGTGAAGCTTTCTTT. This gives the protein CASSFAGGGEAFF.

Worth noting for this clonotype: One end of the junction is discordant with germline, which a read error may explain. V and J are TRBV7-9 and TRBJ2-3; 16 bases fit TRBD2. CDR3 size: 19 residues. In germline, CDR1 is SEHNR, CDR2 FQNEAQ (reference sequence). The CDR3 nucleotides are TGTGCCGGCAGCTTAACGCGGGGGACTAGCGGGAGGGCCTCAGATACGCAGTATTTT. Protein sequence: CAGSLTRGTSGRASDTQYF.

This clonotype was picked up many times. This rearrangement joins TRBV3-1 to TRBJ2-5; D may be TRBD2 (6 bases). Trimming stripped 1 base from V and 1 base from J, with 7 bases between. The germline CDR1 and CDR2 sequences are LGHDT and YNNKEL (reference sequence). The CDR3 length is 14 residues. The CDR3 sequence is CASSQGGTQETQYF. CDR3 bases: TGTGCCAGCAGCCAAGGCGGGACCCAAGAGACCCAGTACTTC.

V and J are TRBV12-3 or TRBV12-4 and TRBJ2-7; 10 nucleotides line up with TRBD2. This CDR3 has 17 amino acids. The trim removed 6 bases at V and 4 bases at J, leaving 15 bases unmatched. DNA for the CDR3: TGTGCCAGCAGCTTTCAAGCGGGAGGGCCGGGTGAGTACGAGCAGTACTTC. Residues: CASSFQAGGPGEYEQYF.

The chain recombines TRBV6-6 with TRBJ2-7; no definite D call. This CDR3 has 12 residues. V was clipped by 2 bases and J by 7 bases, with 9 bases between them. Per the germline V gene, CDR1 is MNHNY and CDR2 is SVGAGI (reference sequence). This CDR3 is CASSYGVREQYF. The CDR3 region has the DNA TGTGCCAGCAGTTACGGCGTGAGAGAGCAGTACTTC.

This clonotype has just one count. The rearrangement uses TRBV7-3 and TRBJ2-2, with 7 bases lining up with TRBD1. CDR1 SGHTA and CDR2 FQGTGA come from the germline V gene. V shed 4 bases, J shed 3 bases, and the junction held 5 bases outside the gene matches. CDR3 size: 15 residues. The CDR3 DNA follows: TGTGCCAGCAGCTCCATACAGGGGCACACCGGGGAGCTGTTTTTT. Translating it yields CASSSIQGHTGELFF.

This clonotype was observed at least ten times. The V call is TRBV20-1, the J call TRBJ2-3; 9 positions match TRBD2. The CDR3 loop spans 14 amino acids. V trimming: 5 bases; J trimming: 11 bases; junction bases outside the gene matches: 14. The germline gives CDR1 DFQATT, CDR2 SNEGSKA (reference sequence). CDR3 residues: CSAPQREVRGLQYF. DNA of the CDR3: TGCAGTGCTCCCCAGCGGGAGGTACGGGGGCTGCAGTATTTT.

In this sample, this clonotype turned up a few times. J is TRBJ2-7 and V is TRBV20-1; TRBD1 matches at 9 bases. V lost 3 bases and J lost 4; bases outside the gene matches: 10. Germline V CDR1 and CDR2: DFQATT, SNEGSKA (reference sequence). This CDR3 has 15 amino acids. The DNA of the CDR3 is TGCAGTGCTAGGGGTTCAGGGGACAGGGAATACGAGCAGTACTTC. It translates to CSARGSGDREYEQYF.

There are many counts of this clonotype. The CDR3 coding sequence is TGTGCCAGCAGTTTTAGACAGGGTAATGAGCAGTTCTTC. Translating it yields CASSFRQGNEQFF. This rearrangement joins TRBV28 to TRBJ2-1; 7 positions match TRBD1. V lost 3 bases, J lost 7 bases, and 3 bases stayed unmatched. The germline V gene has CDR1 MDHEN and CDR2 SYDVKM. The CDR3 length is 13 residues.

This clonotype occurred many times. The chain links TRBV11-2 to TRBJ2-5; D unresolved. The V and J ends lost 3 bases and 0 bases respectively, with 5 bases between them. CDR1 and CDR2 from the germline V gene are SGHAT and FQNNGV. This CDR3 has 13 residues. CDR3 DNA sequence: TGTGCCAGCAGCTTTGGGGACCAAGAGACCCAGTACTTC. It codes for CASSFGDQETQYF.

The J gene is TRBJ1-1, the V gene TRBV5-1, with D maybe TRBD1 (6 bases). V was shortened by 3 bases and J by 0 bases, with 12 bases between the two germline ends. The germline V gene encodes CDR1 SGHRS and CDR2 YFSETQ. CDR3 size: 15 residues. CDR3 nucleotide sequence: TGCGCCAGCAGCTACTATACAGGGATGAACACTGAAGCTTTCTTT. This sequence encodes CASSYYTGMNTEAFF.

About this clonotype itself: This may stem from a read error, because a much larger clone lies one nucleotide away. This chain connects TRBV18 to TRBJ2-7, with D possibly being TRBD1 or TRBD2 (5 bases each). This CDR3 is 15 amino acids long. V was trimmed by 4 bases and J by 2 bases, leaving 15 bases between them. Looked up from germline, CDR1 is KGHSH and CDR2 is LQKENI. CDR3 DNA sequence: TGTGCCAGCTCACTGTTCGGGGACGTTACCTACGAGCAGTACTTC. Amino acids: CASSLFGDVTYEQYF.

Here the CDR3 DNA reads TGTGCCAGCAGCCAAGATGGGGGACAGGGTGGAAACACCATATATTTT. Residues: CASSQDGGQGGNTIYF. The genes are TRBV4-2 and TRBJ1-3; 9 positions agree with TRBD1. Germline V gene data show CDR1 as LGHNA and CDR2 as YNFKEQ. This CDR3 is built from 16 residues. V gave up 0 bases and J gave up 3 bases; unmatched junction bases: 3.

This clonotype turned up a few times. The chain joins TRBV7-3 to TRBJ2-3; D perhaps matches TRBD2 (6 bases). The germline gives CDR1 SGHTA, CDR2 FQGTGA. This CDR3 comprises 15 residues. V dropped 4 bases and J dropped 2 bases, with 13 bases sitting between them. CDR3 in DNA: TGTGCCAGCAGCTCCGGGACTTCCCCCACAGATACGCAGTATTTT. Its translation: CASSSGTSPTDTQYF.

The table lists this clonotype with many counts. The CDR3 region is CSVRVQIYEQYF. CDR3 nucleotide sequence: TGCAGTGTTAGGGTCCAGATCTACGAGCAGTACTTC. V usage is TRBV20-1 and J usage is TRBJ2-7; D uncertain. The CDR3 runs 12 residues. Trimming shortened V by 7 bases and J by 3 bases, and 13 bases separated the two germline ends. Per germline, CDR1 DFQATT and CDR2 SNEGSKA (reference sequence).

The chain joins TRBV19 to TRBJ2-5; possibly TRBD2 for D (5 bases). Trimming removed 4 bases from V and 3 bases from J, with 9 bases in between. CDR1 and CDR2 from the germline V gene are LNHDA and SQIVND (reference sequence). This CDR3 comprises 13 residues. The CDR3 sequence is CASSTGREETQYF. The CDR3 DNA reads as TGTGCCAGTAGTACTGGGAGAGAAGAGACCCAGTACTTC.